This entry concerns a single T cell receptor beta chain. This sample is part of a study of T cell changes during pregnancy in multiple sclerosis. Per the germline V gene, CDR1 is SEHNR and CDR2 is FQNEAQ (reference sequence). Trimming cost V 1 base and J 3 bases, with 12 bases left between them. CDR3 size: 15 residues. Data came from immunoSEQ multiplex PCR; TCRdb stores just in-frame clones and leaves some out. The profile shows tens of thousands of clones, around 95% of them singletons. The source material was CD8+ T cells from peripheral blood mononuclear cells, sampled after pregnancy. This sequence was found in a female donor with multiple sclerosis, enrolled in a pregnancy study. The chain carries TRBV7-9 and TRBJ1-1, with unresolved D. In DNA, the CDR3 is TGTGCCAGCAGCTTAGTTACGGGATATGACACTGAAGCTTTCTTT. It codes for CASSLVTGYDTEAFF.